One T cell receptor (beta chain) is described in this entry. V lost 0 bases and J lost 2; bases outside the gene matches: 11. The germline V gene encodes CDR1 LNHNV and CDR2 YYDKDF (reference sequence). CDR3 length equals 20 residues. The data belong to a study of blood T cell repertoires in COVID-19. Looking at the study overall: Both acute and convalescent COVID-19 samples were obtained from the United States, Italy and Spain. Sources were T cells, B-cell-depleted T cells, or PBMCs; the material itself was cDNA or gDNA.

In the source study's methods: Reference gene primer amplification in the assay estimated nucleated cell counts. Sequenced by immunoSEQ multiplex PCR; TCRdb stores in-frame clones only, minus some. The V and J calls and the clone size are those of that table, but D and trimming were determined from the DNA. The sample shows 98,000 or so clones, 88% of them seen only once. This TCR was sampled from a human donor in a cohort sampled during active COVID-19. The specimen was peripheral blood. The chain employs TRBV15 and TRBJ2-3; the match to TRBD2 covers 13 bases. CDR3 in DNA: TGTGCCACCAGCAGAGACTACGGACTAGCGGGGGAGAGCCTCACAGATACGCAGTATTTT. Encoded protein: CATSRDYGLAGESLTDTQYF.